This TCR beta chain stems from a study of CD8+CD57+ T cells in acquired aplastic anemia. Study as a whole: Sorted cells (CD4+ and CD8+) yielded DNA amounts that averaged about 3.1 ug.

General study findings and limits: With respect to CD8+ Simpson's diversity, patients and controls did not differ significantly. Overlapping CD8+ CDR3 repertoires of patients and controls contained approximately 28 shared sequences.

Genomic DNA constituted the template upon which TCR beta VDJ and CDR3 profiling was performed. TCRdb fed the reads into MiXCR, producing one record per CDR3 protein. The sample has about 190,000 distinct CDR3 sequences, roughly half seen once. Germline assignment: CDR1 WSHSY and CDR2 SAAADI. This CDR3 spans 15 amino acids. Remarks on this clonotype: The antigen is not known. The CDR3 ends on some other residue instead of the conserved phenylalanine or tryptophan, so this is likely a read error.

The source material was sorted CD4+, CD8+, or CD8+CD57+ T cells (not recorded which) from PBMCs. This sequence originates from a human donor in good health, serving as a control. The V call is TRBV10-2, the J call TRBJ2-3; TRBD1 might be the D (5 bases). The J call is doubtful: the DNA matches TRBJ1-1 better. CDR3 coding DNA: TGCGCCAGCAGTGAGTTACGACTGGGGGGTGATGAAGCTTTCCTT. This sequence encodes CASSELRLGGDEAFL.